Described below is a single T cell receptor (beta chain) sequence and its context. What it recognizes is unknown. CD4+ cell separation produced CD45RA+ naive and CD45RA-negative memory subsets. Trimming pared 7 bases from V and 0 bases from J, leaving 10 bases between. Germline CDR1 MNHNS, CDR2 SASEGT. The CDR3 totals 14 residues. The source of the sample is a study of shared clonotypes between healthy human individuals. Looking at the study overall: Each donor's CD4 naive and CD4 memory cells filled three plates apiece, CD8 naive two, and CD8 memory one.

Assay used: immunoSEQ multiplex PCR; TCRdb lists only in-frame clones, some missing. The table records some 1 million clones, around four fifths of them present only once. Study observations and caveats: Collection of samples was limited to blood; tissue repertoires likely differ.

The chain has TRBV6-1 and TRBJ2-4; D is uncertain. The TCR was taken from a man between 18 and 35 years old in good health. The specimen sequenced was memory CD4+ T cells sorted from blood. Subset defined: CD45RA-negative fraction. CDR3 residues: CASIDTLAKNIQYF. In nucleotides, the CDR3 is TGTGCCAGCATAGACACTCTAGCCAAAAACATTCAGTACTTC.